This T cell receptor (beta chain) appears in the sequencing data of a study of identical twins. The study, taken as a whole, reports: It was cross-sectional statistical analysis, not following the same donors, that the conclusions relied on. Zero-insertion analyses could be partly confounded by invariant MAIT and iNKT cells.

In germline, CDR1 is DFQATT, CDR2 SNEGSKA (reference sequence). Losses at the gene ends were 0 bases for V and 7 bases for J; bases not matched to a gene: 5. This CDR3 comprises 13 residues. TCRdb redid the calling of the 5' RACE reads with MiXCR, one entry per CDR3 protein. The sample yields approximately 490,000 distinct CDR3 sequences, 20% to 25% seen once. About this clonotype itself: Its antigen is not known.

This same sample was also part of a study on yellow fever vaccine responses in identical twins.

The origin of this receptor is a woman in her late teens or twenties in good health. The chain recombines TRBV20-1 with TRBJ1-1; 7 nucleotides agree with TRBD1. Input material: CD4+ T cells sorted from blood. CDR3 coding DNA: TGCAGTGCTAGAGAAGGGGGGACAGTTGAAGCTTTCTTT. Amino acids: CSAREGGTVEAFF.